This TCR beta chain was sequenced in a study of cytomegalovirus exposure and HLA in healthy donors. 60 Vbeta and 13 Jbeta primers were used in PCR. The assay was immunoSEQ multiplex PCR, and TCRdb's table has in-frame clones only and misses some. The table has some 180,000 clones, more than 75% seen once. This CDR3 is 16 amino acids long. Germline values: CDR1 SGHNT, CDR2 YYREEE (reference sequence). The V end lost 0 bases, the J end lost 0 bases, and 7 bases lay between the germline ends. This clone was detected a few times. This sequence originates from a woman in her twenties or thirties in good health and CMV-seropositive. Material: PBMCs. The V call is TRBV5-4, the J call TRBJ1-6; D is unclear. CDR3 coding DNA: TGTGCCAGCAGCTTGGGAGGGAGCTCCTATAATTCACCCCTCCACTTT. It encodes CASSLGGSSYNSPLHF.